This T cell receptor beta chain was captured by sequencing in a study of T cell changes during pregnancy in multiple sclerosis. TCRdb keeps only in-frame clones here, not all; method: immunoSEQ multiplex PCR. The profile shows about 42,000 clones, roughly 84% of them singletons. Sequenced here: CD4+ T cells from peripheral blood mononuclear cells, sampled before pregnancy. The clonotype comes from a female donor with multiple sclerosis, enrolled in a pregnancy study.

CDR3 coding DNA: TGTGCCAGCAGCACGACTAGCGGGGGGGTCGGGGAGCTGTTTTTT. It specifies CASSTTSGGVGELFF. The rearrangement uses TRBV7-3 and TRBJ2-2; 14 nucleotides match TRBD2. CDR1 and CDR2 (germline): SGHTA, FQGTGA. The CDR3 totals 15 residues. V dropped 5 bases and J dropped 7; count of bases not matched to a gene: 3.